This is a list of T cell receptor beta chains from one sample in a study of blood T cell repertoires in COVID-19. Clones were read by immunoSEQ multiplex PCR, and TCRdb kept only the in-frame ones, dropping some. The table shows about 170,000 clones, with about 88% occurring only once. The specimen was peripheral blood. These TCRs come from a man between 60 and 75 years old with acute or convalescent COVID-19. The CDR3 runs from the conserved cysteine through the conserved F or W. Where a row states a size, it is once, few, many or the class of an expanded clone; other rows omit it.

clone_size	j_call	v_call	cdr3_aa
NA	TRBJ2-1	TRBV11-2	CASSLWGDEQFF
NA	TRBJ2-3	TRBV19	CASSIWGRLDTQYF
NA	TRBJ1-4	TRBV12-3/TRBV12-4	CASSLTTLLAF
few	TRBJ2-7	TRBV11-3	CASSGAAYEQYF
NA	TRBJ1-5	TRBV12-5	CASVREGNQPQHF
few	TRBJ2-1	TRBV6-5	CASSYGATSGSNEQFF
NA	TRBJ2-2	TRBV29-1	CSVGQVAGELFF
NA	TRBJ2-3	TRBV7-9	CASSSGQFSADTQYF
NA	TRBJ1-2	TRBV29-1	CSVARGAYGYTF
NA	TRBJ2-3	TRBV3-1/TRBV3-2	CASSQAGGADTQYF
NA	TRBJ1-2	TRBV5-5	CASSPRATGVYGYTF
NA	TRBJ2-5	TRBV3-1/TRBV3-2	CASSQGVGAGDETQYF
once	TRBJ2-1	TRBV13	CASSLWRGTGSGRPHNEQFF
once	TRBJ2-7	TRBV5-5	CASSLGLVGRGGGQYF
NA	TRBJ1-4	TRBV18	CASSPPGQINEKLFF
NA	TRBJ1-2	TRBV4-3	CASSQGAQGDYGYTF
NA	TRBJ1-5	TRBV18	CASSMGHTNQPQHF
NA	TRBJ2-1	TRBV4-1	CASSQDVRGGDEQFF
NA	TRBJ1-4	TRBV5-4	CASSSRTAANEKLFF
once	TRBJ1-1	TRBV7-8	CASITGTANTEAFF
NA	TRBJ2-2	TRBV7-9	CASSLSGGGGELFF
NA	TRBJ2-5	TRBV5-6	CASSFIKGTSSNSWETQYF
NA	TRBJ2-3	TRBV4-1	CASSQDPPSGGRTDTQYF
NA	TRBJ1-5	TRBV5-6	CASSSYLQGEYSNQPQHF
NA	TRBJ2-2	TRBV18	CASSPVRGNTGELFF
NA	TRBJ2-7	TRBV27	CASRPGGFGYEQYF
NA	TRBJ1-5	TRBV19	CASSARTGTLTLNQPQHF
once	TRBJ1-2	TRBV9	CASSATGTGGAGYGYTF
NA	TRBJ2-3	TRBV21-1	CASSKGLAGYHSTDTQYF
NA	TRBJ2-7	TRBV5-1	CASSSGQGVSYEQYF
NA	TRBJ1-1	TRBV19	CASSIRGGNTEAFF
NA	TRBJ2-3	TRBV5-8	CASSSDQGAYDTQYF
NA	TRBJ1-2	TRBV5-1	CASSLDISTLGRFYGYTF
NA	TRBJ1-1	TRBV7-9	CASSPRLAEAFF
NA	TRBJ1-3	TRBV6-5	CASRAKEGGNTIYF
NA	TRBJ2-5	TRBV14	CASSVIQETQYF
NA	TRBJ1-5	TRBV10-1	CASSVTGDQPQHF
NA	TRBJ2-2	TRBV7-9	CASSLVWPGVLGGELFF
once	TRBJ1-2	TRBV24-1	CATSDRRGLDYGYTF
once	TRBJ1-2	TRBV19	CASSRQGDYGYTF
NA	TRBJ1-6	TRBV4-3	CASSYTGGGSPLHF
NA	TRBJ1-2	TRBV29-1	CSVISGGNGYTF
NA	TRBJ2-3	TRBV7-3	CASSSPSSDTQYF
NA	TRBJ2-2	TRBV24-1	CATSPTGQGYTGELFF
NA	TRBJ1-4	TRBV7-9	CASSLRASNEKLFF